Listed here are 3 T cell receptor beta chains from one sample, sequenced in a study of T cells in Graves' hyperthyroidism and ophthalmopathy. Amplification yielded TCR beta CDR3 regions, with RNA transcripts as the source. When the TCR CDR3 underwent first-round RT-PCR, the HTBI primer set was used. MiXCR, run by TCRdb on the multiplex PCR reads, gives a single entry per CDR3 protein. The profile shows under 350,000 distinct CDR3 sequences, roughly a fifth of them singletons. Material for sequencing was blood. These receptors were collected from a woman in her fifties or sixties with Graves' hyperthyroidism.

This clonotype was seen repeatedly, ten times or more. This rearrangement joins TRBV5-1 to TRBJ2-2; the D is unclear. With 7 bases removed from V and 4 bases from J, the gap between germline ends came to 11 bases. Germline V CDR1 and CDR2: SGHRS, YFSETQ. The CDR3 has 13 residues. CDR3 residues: CASANKLTGELFF. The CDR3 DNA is TGCGCCAGCGCCAACAAGCTCACCGGGGAGCTGTTTTTT.

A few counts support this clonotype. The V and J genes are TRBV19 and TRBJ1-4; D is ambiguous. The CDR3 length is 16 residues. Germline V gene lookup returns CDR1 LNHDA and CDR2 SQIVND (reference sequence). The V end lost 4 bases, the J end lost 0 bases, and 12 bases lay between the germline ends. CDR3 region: CASSTLAAPTNEKLFF. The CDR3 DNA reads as TGTGCCAGTAGTACGCTGGCAGCTCCAACTAATGAAAAACTGTTTTTT.

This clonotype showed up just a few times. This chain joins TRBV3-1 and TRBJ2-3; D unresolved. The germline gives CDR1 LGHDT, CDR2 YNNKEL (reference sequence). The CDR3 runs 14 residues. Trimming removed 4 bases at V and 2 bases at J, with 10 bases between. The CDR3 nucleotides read TGTGCCAGCAGCCCCCTAGGGTACACAGATACGCAGTATTTT. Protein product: CASSPLGYTDTQYF.